One sample yielded the 23 T cell receptor beta chains listed below, sequenced in a study of Graves' ophthalmopathy and Graves' hyperthyroidism. RNA transcripts yielded amplified TCR beta CDR3 regions. RT-PCR in the first round used HTBI primers; a second-round multiplex PCR followed. TCRdb re-called the multiplex PCR reads with MiXCR, one entry per CDR3 protein. The sample has about 210,000 distinct CDR3 sequences, under 30% seen once. Specimen: peripheral blood. These receptors all stem from a man aged 45-65 years with Graves' ophthalmopathy.

This clonotype was counted many times. V usage is TRBV28 and J usage is TRBJ1-1; D ambiguous. Germline V lookup: CDR1 MDHEN, CDR2 SYDVKM. The CDR3 consists of 13 residues. V gave up 5 bases and J gave up 7 bases, with 14 bases separating them. CDR3 protein: CASSRTNRGEAFF. The CDR3 region has the DNA TGTGCCAGCAGTCGTACAAACCGGGGTGAAGCTTTCTTT.

There are many counts of this clonotype. The rearrangement uses TRBV19 and TRBJ1-1; D remains unclear. The CDR3 is 15 residues long. Germline V lookup: CDR1 LNHDA, CDR2 SQIVND (reference sequence). The ends were cut back, 5 bases at V and 0 bases at J, with 13 bases in the middle. CDR3 in DNA: TGTGCCAGTAGTGCCCCAGGCCTCATGAACACTGAAGCTTTCTTT. Its translation is CASSAPGLMNTEAFF.

This clonotype was counted many times. The V call is TRBV20-1, the J call TRBJ1-1, with unresolved D. Trimming took 5 bases from V and 1 from J, leaving 5 bases between them. The germline V gene encodes CDR1 DFQATT and CDR2 SNEGSKA (reference sequence). The CDR3 has 11 residues. CDR3 loop: CSAWENTEAFF. The CDR3 DNA is TGCAGTGCTTGGGAGAACACTGAAGCTTTCTTT.

This clonotype was counted ten times or more. This chain joins TRBV12-3 or TRBV12-4 and TRBJ2-4; TRBD2 is a possible D gene (5 bases). V lost 7 bases and J lost 9, with 22 bases in between. This CDR3 has 15 amino acids. CDR3 sequence: CASTRRGSPTGIQYF. The DNA of the CDR3 is TGTGCCAGCACCCGACGGGGATCCCCAACCGGCATTCAGTACTTC.

This clonotype was counted ten times or more. V gene TRBV28 combines with J gene TRBJ2-7; maybe TRBD1 (5 bases). Trimming took 1 base from V and 3 from J, leaving 19 bases between them. Germline V lookup: CDR1 MDHEN, CDR2 SYDVKM. This CDR3 has 17 amino acids. The CDR3 is CASSLSGSHLKFYEQYF. In DNA form, the CDR3 reads TGTGCCAGCAGTTTATCAGGGTCCCACCTGAAATTCTACGAGCAGTACTTC.

This clonotype was counted ten times or more. The chain uses TRBV6-5 and TRBJ2-2; D unresolved. V shed 2 bases and J shed 7 bases, with 8 bases lying between them. Germline V gene lookup returns CDR1 MNHEY and CDR2 SVGAGI. This CDR3 comprises 13 residues. CDR3 in amino acids: CASSYAARGELFF. CDR3 coding DNA: TGTGCCAGCAGTTACGCCGCGCGCGGGGAGCTGTTTTTT.

V is TRBV7-8 and J is TRBJ2-7; unclear D gene. V lost 1 base, J lost 4 bases, and 11 bases lay in between. Germline V gene lookup returns CDR1 SGHVS and CDR2 FQNEAQ. This CDR3 is built from 14 residues. Here the CDR3 DNA reads TGTGCCAGCAGCTTAGGTGGGGTAAGGTACGAGCAGTACTTC. Its protein is CASSLGGVRYEQYF.

This chain joins TRBV15 and TRBJ1-2; no firm D call. Germline CDR1 is LNHNV and CDR2 is YYDKDF (reference sequence). With 5 bases removed from V and 8 bases from J, the gap between germline ends came to 15 bases. CDR3 length equals 13 residues. CDR3: CATSPYKGAGYTF. The CDR3 bases are TGTGCCACCAGCCCGTACAAGGGAGCGGGCTACACCTTC.

This clonotype was counted many times. The V call is TRBV29-1, the J call TRBJ2-7, with TRBD1 matching over 7 bases. Germline V gives CDR1 SQVTM, CDR2 ANQGSEA. The CDR3 consists of 16 residues. The ends lost 4 bases at V and 0 bases at J; junction bases unmatched: 12. The CDR3 reads CSVAGDTGEYSYEQYF. The CDR3 nucleotides read TGCAGCGTTGCCGGGGACACAGGGGAATACTCCTACGAGCAGTACTTC.

This clonotype was found many times. J is TRBJ2-7 and V is TRBV29-1; 9 bases line up with TRBD1. The V gene end was trimmed by 0 bases and the J gene end by 3 bases; junction bases not matched to a gene: 6. The germline V gene encodes CDR1 SQVTM and CDR2 ANQGSEA. This CDR3 region has 15 residues. CDR3 DNA sequence: TGCAGCGTTGAAGAAACGGGACAGGGTTTCTACGAGCAGTACTTC. Its protein is CSVEETGQGFYEQYF.

In its sample, this clonotype was seen many times. This chain connects TRBV14 to TRBJ2-2, with no clear D. CDR1 SGHDN and CDR2 FVKESK come from the germline V gene. The CDR3 contains 14 residues. Trimming pared 0 bases from V and 4 bases from J, leaving 6 bases between. CDR3 region: CASSQDYGTGELFF. CDR3 DNA: TGTGCCAGCAGCCAAGATTATGGCACCGGGGAGCTGTTTTTT.

The chain uses TRBV7-2 and TRBJ1-5; unclear D gene. Trimming removed 3 bases from V and 8 bases from J, with 14 bases in between. CDR1 is SGHTA, CDR2 FQGNSA, per germline. CDR3 length: 14 amino acids. CDR3 sequence (DNA): TGTGCCAGCAGCTTCGGACGCACGGGGAAGCCCCAGCATTTT. This codes for CASSFGRTGKPQHF.

This clonotype was observed many times. The V and J genes are TRBV6-5 and TRBJ1-5, with D hard to call. The germline gives CDR1 MNHEY, CDR2 SVGAGI. V lost 6 bases and J 0 bases, leaving 9 bases between the germline ends. The CDR3 consists of 14 residues. The CDR3 DNA follows: TGTGCCAGCAGAGCGGGCTATAGCAATCAGCCCCAGCATTTT. Translating gives CASRAGYSNQPQHF.

The rearrangement uses TRBV12-3 or TRBV12-4 and TRBJ1-1; D is perhaps TRBD1 (5 bases). Trimming removed 3 bases from V and 3 bases from J, with 11 bases in between. This CDR3 has 14 residues. The CDR3 loop reads CASSLVGTDTEAFF. For the CDR3, the DNA is TGTGCCAGCAGTTTGGTAGGGACGGACACTGAAGCTTTCTTT.

This clonotype was counted many times. V is TRBV12-3 or TRBV12-4 and J is TRBJ2-7; 11 bases map to TRBD2. The J segment lost 12 bases and the V segment lost 1 base, leaving 17 bases of the junction unmatched. There are 17 residues in the CDR3. For the CDR3, the DNA is TGTGCCAGCAGTTTAGGAAGCCGGGACGCGAGACTAGCGGGGTTGTACTTC. It encodes CASSLGSRDARLAGLYF.

This clonotype showed up just once. This chain connects TRBV20-1 to TRBJ2-5, with TRBD2 matching 10 bases. Per the germline V gene, CDR1 is DFQATT and CDR2 is SNEGSKA (reference sequence). V dropped 7 bases and J dropped 5; count of bases not matched to a gene: 10. The CDR3 length is 14 residues. CDR3 coding DNA: TGCAGTGTTCTTCCTAGCGGGAGAAGGGAGACCCAGTACTTC. Translation: CSVLPSGRRETQYF.

Many counts were recorded for this clonotype. This chain uses TRBV7-6 with TRBJ2-7, with TRBD2 matching over 9 bases. V trimming: 6 bases; J trimming: 4 bases; junction bases outside the gene matches: 16. This CDR3 region has 17 residues. The V gene's germline CDR1 is SGHVS and CDR2 FNYEAQ. CDR3: CASSDPGGREGQYEQYF. DNA for the CDR3: TGTGCCAGCAGTGACCCAGGAGGGCGGGAGGGCCAGTACGAGCAGTACTTC.

This clonotype has ten or more counts. The CDR3 protein is CASGPGLNTEAFF. The CDR3 DNA reads TGTGCTAGTGGCCCGGGACTTAACACTGAAGCTTTCTTT. The chain joins TRBV12-5 to TRBJ1-1; the D gene is possibly TRBD1 (5 bases). Deletions cut 6 bases from V and 2 bases from J, with 10 bases between. Germline V CDR1 and CDR2: LGHNT, FRNRAP. This CDR3 comprises 13 residues.

The rearrangement links TRBV28 to TRBJ2-2; the D gene could be TRBD1 or TRBD2 (5 bases each). There are 14 residues in the CDR3. Germline values: CDR1 MDHEN, CDR2 SYDVKM. Trimming pared 9 bases from V and 4 bases from J, leaving 15 bases between. CDR3 loop: CASSIGAFTGELFF. CDR3 sequence (DNA): TGTGCCAGTAGTATCGGGGCGTTCACCGGGGAGCTGTTTTTT. Full variable domain (remainder filled in from reference TRBV28 and TRBJ2-2): DVKVTQSSRYLVKRTGEKVFLECVQDMDHENMFWYRQDPGLGLRLIYFSYDVKMKEKGDIPEGYSVSREKKERFSLILESASTNQTSMYLCASSIGAFTGELFFGEGSRLTVL.

There are many counts of this clonotype. This rearrangement joins TRBV7-9 to TRBJ2-7; the D is unclear. The CDR3 totals 13 residues. V was cut by 5 bases and J by 0 bases, with 8 bases left in between. CDR1 SEHNR and CDR2 FQNEAQ come from the germline V gene (reference sequence). CDR3 in DNA: TGTGCCAGCAGCGCGATAGGCTCCTACGAGCAGTACTTC. This translates into CASSAIGSYEQYF.

This clonotype ranks as medium-sized. The chain recombines TRBV12-3 or TRBV12-4 with TRBJ1-1; 7 nucleotides line up with TRBD1. Trimming removed 6 bases from V and 1 base from J; junction bases left unmatched: 2. The CDR3 contains 13 residues. The CDR3 here is CASRYRGNTEAFF. The CDR3 nucleotides are TGTGCCAGCAGATACAGGGGGAACACTGAAGCTTTCTTT.

The chain recombines TRBV12-3 or TRBV12-4 with TRBJ2-7, with D perhaps matching TRBD1 or TRBD2 (5 bases each). There are 13 residues in the CDR3. V lost 3 bases to trimming and J lost 5 bases, with 11 bases between them. The CDR3 spells CASSLMGVDEQYF. CDR3 coding DNA: TGTGCCAGCAGTTTGATGGGGGTTGACGAGCAGTACTTC.

This clonotype was seen repeatedly, ten times or more. This sequence joins TRBV6-1 and TRBJ2-7, with D perhaps being TRBD1 or TRBD2 (5 bases each). V lost 4 bases to trimming and J lost 0 bases, with 19 bases between them. This CDR3 has 17 residues. CDR1 and CDR2 (germline): MNHNS, SASEGT. CDR3 bases: TGTGCCAGCAGTGCCGGGTTTGGGGGTTACAGCTCCTACGAGCAGTACTTC. Translation: CASSAGFGGYSSYEQYF.